The 16 T cell receptor beta chains below come from one sample, sequenced in a study of CD8 T cells in ankylosing spondylitis (dated by TCRdb to about 2017). Receptors were amplified or captured by 5' RACE. Sequencing was carried out with an Illumina HiSeq 2500. TCRdb applied fastp at Q25 and MiXCR to the public reads, then kept only in-frame beta chains. Entries that share a CDR3 protein sequence are merged under the most common genes and DNA. Within this sample are approximately 100,000 distinct CDR3 sequences, with approximately 25% of them counted one time only. The ten largest clones take up about 12% of the sample. The sample comprised synovial fluid, either unsorted or a sorted T cell fraction (not recorded which). These receptors came from a male donor with ankylosing spondylitis.

The V and J genes are TRBV3-1 and TRBJ2-3; D is unclear. CDR1 is LGHDT and CDR2 is YNNKEL in the germline V gene (reference sequence). V dropped 1 base and J dropped 6 bases, with 8 bases sitting between them. The CDR3 runs to 13 residues. In DNA form, the CDR3 reads TGTGCCAGCAGCCAAGGCTCTGGGGATACGCAGTATTTT. It specifies CASSQGSGDTQYF.

The V call is TRBV13, the J call TRBJ2-3; possible D gene TRBD2, 6 bases. This CDR3 comprises 16 residues. The V end was cut by 5 bases, the J end by 0 bases, with 15 bases between. Looked up from germline, CDR1 is PRHDT and CDR2 is FYEKMQ (reference sequence). The CDR3 DNA reads as TGTGCCAGCAGCCCCCTTTTGCGGGACAGCACAGATACGCAGTATTTT. It yields the protein CASSPLLRDSTDTQYF.

This clonotype has a count of ten or more. The chain couples TRBV7-9 to TRBJ2-3; 12 bases map to TRBD2. The V gene's germline CDR1 is SEHNR and CDR2 FQNEAQ (reference sequence). Losses at the gene ends were 3 bases for V and 2 bases for J; bases not matched to a gene: 3. This CDR3 region has 16 residues. The CDR3 here is CASSFGLAGHTDTQYF. The DNA of the CDR3 is TGTGCCAGCAGCTTCGGACTAGCGGGGCACACAGATACGCAGTATTTT.

Only a few counts were recorded for this clonotype. V is TRBV9 and J is TRBJ2-7, with 7 bases that match TRBD2. From germline, CDR1 is SGDLS and CDR2 YYNGEE. J was trimmed by 0 bases and V by 0 bases; bases with no gene match: 3. The CDR3 sequence is 15 residues long. The DNA of the CDR3 is TGTGCCAGCAGCGTAGGGCGGGGGAGCTCCTACGAGCAGTACTTC. Translated, it gives CASSVGRGSSYEQYF.

This clonotype appeared once. The chain employs TRBV19 and TRBJ1-1; D uncertain. The CDR3 extends over 13 amino acids. Per the germline V gene, CDR1 is LNHDA and CDR2 is SQIVND (reference sequence). V was trimmed by 7 bases and J by 3 bases, leaving 12 bases between them. The CDR3 DNA reads TGTGCCAGTATGGCGGGGTTGGACACTGAAGCTTTCTTT. Its translation is CASMAGLDTEAFF.

Ten or more counts support this clonotype. V is TRBV10-3 and J is TRBJ2-7; 8 bases match TRBD2. V lost 6 bases and J lost 3; bases outside the gene matches: 13. The CDR3 has 16 amino acids. Germline V gene lookup returns CDR1 ENHRY and CDR2 SYGVKD. The CDR3 DNA reads TGTGCCATCAGCCCATCTGAAGCGGGAGTGGGCTACGAGCAGTACTTC. Translated: CAISPSEAGVGYEQYF.

The V call is TRBV7-9, the J call TRBJ2-6; no clear D. The CDR3 runs to 15 residues. Per the germline V gene, CDR1 is SEHNR and CDR2 is FQNEAQ (reference sequence). Trimming removed 3 bases at V and 0 bases at J, with 6 bases between. The CDR3 spells CASSFQPSGANVLTF. The CDR3 coding sequence is TGTGCCAGCAGCTTCCAACCCTCTGGGGCCAACGTCCTGACTTTC.

The rearrangement uses TRBV25-1 and TRBJ2-5; no reliable D call. Germline V gene sequence: CDR1 MGHDK, CDR2 SYGVNS. The CDR3 runs 12 residues. Trimming took 1 base from V and 7 from J, leaving 7 bases between them. The CDR3 nucleotides are TGTGCCAGCAGTGAATCCCCGAGGACCCAGTACTTC. This translates into CASSESPRTQYF.

There are many counts of this clonotype. The rearrangement joins TRBV5-1 to TRBJ2-2; TRBD2 matches at 10 bases. Germline V gives CDR1 SGHRS, CDR2 YFSETQ. V lost 3 bases, J lost 1 base, and 6 bases stayed unmatched. The CDR3 contains 17 residues. Here the CDR3 reads CASSSSLAGENTGELFF. In DNA form, the CDR3 reads TGCGCCAGCAGCTCCTCCCTAGCGGGAGAGAACACCGGGGAGCTGTTTTTT.

The chain has TRBV10-3 and TRBJ2-3; no clear D gene. V was pared by 6 bases and J by 2 bases, with 3 bases between. The V gene's germline CDR1 is ENHRY and CDR2 SYGVKD. The CDR3 is made up of 11 amino acids. The CDR3 coding sequence is TGTGCCATCAGGACCACAGATACGCAGTATTTT. Amino acid sequence: CAIRTTDTQYF.

This clonotype occurred many times. CDR3 amino acids: CASAPRGYTDTQYF. The CDR3 DNA reads TGTGCCAGCGCCCCTCGGGGTTACACAGATACGCAGTATTTT. V usage is TRBV12-3 or TRBV12-4 and J usage is TRBJ2-3, with a possible D match to TRBD2 (5 bases). V gave up 8 bases and J gave up 2 bases, with 14 bases separating them. The CDR3 is 14 amino acids.

The gene calls are TRBV28 and TRBJ2-7; D is undetermined. Germline V lookup: CDR1 MDHEN, CDR2 SYDVKM. The germline V and J ends were trimmed by 8 bases and 4 bases, with 9 bases remaining between them. The CDR3 runs 11 residues. The CDR3 loop reads CASSSRYEQYV. The CDR3 nucleotides read TGTGCCAGCTCCTCGAGGTACGAGCAGTACGTC.

The chain is built from TRBV7-9 and TRBJ2-5; D remains ambiguous. Trimming pared 5 bases from V and 7 bases from J, leaving 17 bases between. Germline V gene lookup returns CDR1 SEHNR and CDR2 FQNEAQ (reference sequence). This CDR3 contains 14 residues. The CDR3 here is CASSPLTLDRTQYF. The CDR3 DNA is TGTGCCAGCAGCCCCCTGACCCTCGATCGGACCCAGTACTTC.

This clonotype was found many times. The V call is TRBV4-2, the J call TRBJ2-3; 7 bases fit TRBD2. The CDR3 totals 17 residues. Germline CDR1 reads LGHNA; CDR2 reads YNFKEQ. J was trimmed by 4 bases and V by 0 bases; bases with no gene match: 10. CDR3 in amino acids: CASSQEIAGRGADTQYF. The CDR3 DNA reads as TGTGCCAGCAGCCAAGAAATAGCGGGTAGAGGAGCAGATACGCAGTATTTT.

The table lists this clonotype with a few counts. This rearrangement joins TRBV20-1 to TRBJ2-7, with 10 bases identical to TRBD2. CDR1 is DFQATT, CDR2 SNEGSKA, per germline (reference sequence). J was trimmed by 7 bases and V by 0 bases; bases with no gene match: 6. The CDR3 totals 14 residues. CDR3: CSARDLAGVGEQYF. CDR3 coding DNA: TGCAGTGCTAGAGATCTAGCGGGAGTCGGTGAGCAGTACTTC.

This clonotype came up once. CDR3 in DNA: TGTGCCAGCAGCTTGGGGCCAGTGAGCTCCTACGAGCAGTACGTC. As protein: CASSLGPVSSYEQYV. The chain combines TRBV5-5 with TRBJ2-7; D gene ambiguous. Germline-derived CDR1 and CDR2 are SGHKS and YYEKEE (reference sequence). There are 15 residues in the CDR3. The V end lost 0 bases, the J end lost 0 bases, and 10 bases lay between the germline ends.